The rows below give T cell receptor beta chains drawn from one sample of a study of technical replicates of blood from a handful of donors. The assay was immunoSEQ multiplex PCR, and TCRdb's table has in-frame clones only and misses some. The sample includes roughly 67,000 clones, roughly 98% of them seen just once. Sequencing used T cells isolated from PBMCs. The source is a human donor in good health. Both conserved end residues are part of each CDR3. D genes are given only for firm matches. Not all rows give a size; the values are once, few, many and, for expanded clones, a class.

CDR3 protein: CASSARVSHSYEQYF
CDR3 DNA: TGTGCCAGCAGCGCAAGAGTCTCCCACTCCTACGAGCAGTACTTC
V gene: TRBV28
J gene: TRBJ2-7
D gene: .
clone size: .

CDR3 protein: CAWITYEHSGNTIYF
CDR3 DNA: TGTGCCTGGATTACGTACGAGCACTCTGGAAACACCATATATTTT
V gene: TRBV30
J gene: TRBJ1-3
D gene: .
clone size: once

CDR3 protein: CASTLRSDYGYTF
CDR3 DNA: TGTGCCAGCACCCTAAGATCCGACTATGGCTACACCTTC
V gene: TRBV28
J gene: TRBJ1-2
D gene: .
clone size: .

CDR3 protein: CASSLQGAFGNEQFF
CDR3 DNA: TGTGCCAGCAGCTTGCAGGGGGCTTTCGGCAATGAGCAGTTCTTC
V gene: TRBV7-2
J gene: TRBJ2-1
D gene: TRBD1
clone size: once

CDR3 protein: CASSLGGGFNEKLFF
CDR3 DNA: TGTGCCAGCAGTTTGGGGGGTGGCTTTAATGAAAAACTGTTTTTT
V gene: TRBV6-5
J gene: TRBJ1-4
D gene: .
clone size: .

CDR3 protein: CASTSGGAPTDTQYF
CDR3 DNA: TGTGCCAGCACGAGCGGGGGGGCTCCCACAGATACGCAGTATTTT
V gene: TRBV5-6
J gene: TRBJ2-3
D gene: TRBD2
clone size: .

CDR3 protein: CASSLGSGRTYNEQFF
CDR3 DNA: TGCGCCAGCAGCTTGGGGAGCGGGAGGACATACAATGAGCAGTTCTTC
V gene: TRBV5-1
J gene: TRBJ2-1
D gene: TRBD2
clone size: .

CDR3 protein: CASSLRLDRSFSGANVLTF
CDR3 DNA: TGTGCCAGCAGCTTAAGGTTGGACAGGAGTTTCTCTGGGGCCAACGTCCTGACTTTC
V gene: TRBV7-8
J gene: TRBJ2-6
D gene: TRBD1
clone size: .

CDR3 protein: CASSFLRGGANVLTF
CDR3 DNA: TGTGCCAGCAGTTTTCTCCGGGGTGGGGCCAACGTCCTGACTTTC
V gene: TRBV6-5
J gene: TRBJ2-6
D gene: .
clone size: once

CDR3 protein: CASSLQGAGANVLTF
CDR3 DNA: TGTGCCAGCAGTTTACAGGGGGCGGGGGCCAACGTCCTGACTTTC
V gene: TRBV6-4
J gene: TRBJ2-6
D gene: TRBD1
clone size: .

CDR3 protein: CASSFVTRTGDHEQYF
CDR3 DNA: TGTGCCAGCAGCTTCGTCACCCGAACAGGTGACCACGAGCAGTACTTC
V gene: TRBV11-2
J gene: TRBJ2-7
D gene: .
clone size: .

CDR3 protein: CSAPDRTEAFF
CDR3 DNA: TGCAGTGCCCCGGACAGGACTGAAGCTTTCTTT
V gene: TRBV20-1
J gene: TRBJ1-1
D gene: TRBD1
clone size: .

CDR3 protein: CASSSLGAGFYNEQFF
CDR3 DNA: TGTGCCAGCAGCTCCCTTGGGGCAGGATTTTACAATGAGCAGTTCTTC
V gene: TRBV7-6
J gene: TRBJ2-1
D gene: .
clone size: .

CDR3 protein: CASSSGTSSYNEQFF
CDR3 DNA: TGCGCCAGCAGCTCCGGGACTAGCAGCTACAATGAGCAGTTCTTC
V gene: TRBV5-1
J gene: TRBJ2-1
D gene: TRBD2
clone size: .

CDR3 protein: CASSQASTNQPQHF
CDR3 DNA: TGCGCCAGCAGCCAAGCCTCCACAAATCAGCCCCAGCATTTT
V gene: TRBV4-1
J gene: TRBJ1-5
D gene: .
clone size: .

CDR3 protein: CASSQDIIAYNSPLHF
CDR3 DNA: TGCGCCAGCAGCCAAGATATCATAGCCTATAATTCACCCCTCCACTTT
V gene: TRBV4-1
J gene: TRBJ1-6
D gene: .
clone size: .

CDR3 protein: CASRIDGRGVTEAFF
CDR3 DNA: TGTGCCAGCAGGATAGATGGCAGGGGGGTTACTGAAGCTTTCTTT
V gene: TRBV6-1
J gene: TRBJ1-1
D gene: TRBD1
clone size: .

CDR3 protein: CASSQATTYEQYF
CDR3 DNA: TGCGCCAGCAGCCAGGCCACGACCTACGAGCAGTACTTC
V gene: TRBV4-1
J gene: TRBJ2-7
D gene: .
clone size: .

CDR3 protein: CASSQFFREKNYGYTF
CDR3 DNA: TGCGCCAGCAGCCAATTCTTCCGGGAGAAAAACTATGGCTACACCTTC
V gene: TRBV4-1
J gene: TRBJ1-2
D gene: .
clone size: .

CDR3 protein: CASSEWDSYNEQFF
CDR3 DNA: TGTGCCAGCAGCGAATGGGACAGCTACAATGAGCAGTTCTTC
V gene: TRBV5-5
J gene: TRBJ2-1
D gene: TRBD1
clone size: once

CDR3 protein: CASSAGGGGNQPQHF
CDR3 DNA: TGTGCCAGCAGTGCGGGCGGGGGGGGCAATCAGCCCCAGCATTTT
V gene: TRBV25-1
J gene: TRBJ1-5
D gene: .
clone size: .

CDR3 protein: CASSSRGLAGATPPGELFF
CDR3 DNA: TGTGCCAGCAGCTCGCGTGGGCTAGCGGGAGCCACCCCACCCGGGGAGCTGTTTTTT
V gene: TRBV11-3
J gene: TRBJ2-2
D gene: TRBD2
clone size: once

CDR3 protein: CSARTGNNEQFF
CDR3 DNA: TGCAGCGCTAGGACGGGGAACAATGAGCAGTTCTTC
V gene: TRBV29-1
J gene: TRBJ2-1
D gene: .
clone size: once

CDR3 protein: CASSFDRHVDF
CDR3 DNA: TGTGCCAGCAGCTTCGACAGGCATGTGGACTTC
V gene: TRBV7-9
J gene: TRBJ2-7
D gene: .
clone size: .

CDR3 protein: CARGQGSSGANVLTF
CDR3 DNA: TGTGCCAGAGGACAGGGAAGCTCTGGGGCCAACGTCCTGACTTTC
V gene: TRBV7-9
J gene: TRBJ2-6
D gene: TRBD1
clone size: .

CDR3 protein: CASRRHTGSGNTIYF
CDR3 DNA: TGTGCCAGCAGGAGACATACAGGGTCAGGAAACACCATATATTTT
V gene: TRBV6-5
J gene: TRBJ1-3
D gene: .
clone size: .

CDR3 protein: CASSPGQGLRRNTEAFF
CDR3 DNA: TGTGCCAGCTCACCTGGGCAGGGGCTGAGAAGAAACACTGAAGCTTTCTTT
V gene: TRBV18
J gene: TRBJ1-1
D gene: .
clone size: .

CDR3 protein: CASSQDIQGMYEQFF
CDR3 DNA: TGCGCCAGCAGCCAAGATATTCAGGGTATGTATGAGCAGTTCTTC
V gene: TRBV4-1
J gene: TRBJ2-1
D gene: .
clone size: .

CDR3 protein: CASSLGQGKQTQYF
CDR3 DNA: TGCGCCAGCAGCCTAGGACAGGGTAAACAGACCCAGTACTTC
V gene: TRBV5-1
J gene: TRBJ2-5
D gene: TRBD1
clone size: .